This TCR beta chain emerged from a study of T cells in women clearing cervical HPV infection. As for the study in general: Donors had HPV16-related CIN3 or worse; 2 had invasive cancer. Controls' single incident HPV16 infection cleared within 12 months without precancer. The study's findings and limits: Combining TCR richness with V gene abundances gave about 0.87 AUC.

Germline CDR1 is KGHSH and CDR2 is LQKENI. V shed 3 bases, J shed 7 bases, and the junction held 4 bases outside the gene matches. There are 13 residues in the CDR3. As regards this clone: The antigen is unknown. The read is 3 residues too short to cover the CDR3 end, so that end is filled in from the germline J gene.

Method: immunoSEQ multiplex PCR; TCRdb's copy keeps in-frame clones and lacks some. This sample contains 40,000 or so clones. Prevalent HPV16 infections were excluded; only incident single HPV16 infections included. V usage is TRBV18 and J usage is TRBJ1-2; 8 bases align to TRBD1. Sequenced: blood buffy coat. The origin of this receptor is a woman aged 18-70 years with a cervical HPV16 infection that either progressed to CIN3+ or cleared (not recorded which). The sequenced part of the CDR3 DNA is TGTGCCAGCTCACCTGCCAGGGGGCGTGGC. The encoded protein is CASSPARGRG. The entire CDR3 sequence reads CASSPARGRGYTF.